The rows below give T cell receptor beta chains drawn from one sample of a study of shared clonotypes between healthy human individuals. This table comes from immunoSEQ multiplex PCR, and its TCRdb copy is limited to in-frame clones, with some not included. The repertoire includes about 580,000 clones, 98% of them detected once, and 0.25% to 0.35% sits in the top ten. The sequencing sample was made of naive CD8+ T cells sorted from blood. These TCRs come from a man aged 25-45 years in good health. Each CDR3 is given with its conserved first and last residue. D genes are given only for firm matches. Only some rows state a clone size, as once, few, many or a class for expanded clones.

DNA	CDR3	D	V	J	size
TGCAGCGGAACCTGGGGAGCTAATGAAAAACTGTTTTTT	CSGTWGANEKLFF	-	TRBV29-1	TRBJ1-4	-
TGTGCCAGCAGTTACTCTACAGCGAACACCGGGGAGCTGTTTTTT	CASSYSTANTGELFF	-	TRBV6-5	TRBJ2-2	-
TGCGCCAGCAGCCAGCACAGGGGGGGTGAGCAGTTCTTC	CASSQHRGGEQFF	-	TRBV4-3	TRBJ2-1	-
TGTGCCAGCAGCGTAGGGGATTACTCCTACAATGAGCAGTTCTTC	CASSVGDYSYNEQFF	-	TRBV9	TRBJ2-1	-
TGTGCCAGCAGCGACAGGACTAGCGGTAAAAACATTCAGTACTTC	CASSDRTSGKNIQYF	TRBD2	TRBV7-8	TRBJ2-4	-
TGTGCCAGCAGTTTACCAGGGGGCGCGGTCCAGCATTTT	CASSLPGGAVQHF	TRBD1	TRBV27	TRBJ1-5	-
TGCGCCAGCAGTGATCAGGGAAGGACCTACGAGCAGTACTTC	CASSDQGRTYEQYF	-	TRBV10-2	TRBJ2-7	-
TGTGCCAGCAGCTCCGACTTTGGAAACACCATATATTTT	CASSSDFGNTIYF	-	TRBV7-9	TRBJ1-3	-
TGCAGCGTTGGGGGGACTAGCTCCTACGAGCAGTACTTC	CSVGGTSSYEQYF	TRBD2	TRBV29-1	TRBJ2-7	-
TGTGCCAGCAGCTTATCCCCGGGACGCATGAACACTGAAGCTTTCTTT	CASSLSPGRMNTEAFF	-	TRBV7-2	TRBJ1-1	-
TGCAGCGTTGACCCGACTGGGGTCGTGGGAAATGAGCAGTTCTTC	CSVDPTGVVGNEQFF	-	TRBV29-1	TRBJ2-1	-
TGTGCCAGCAGCAAAGCGGGGGTGACTCCGAGCACCGGGGAGCTGTTTTTT	CASSKAGVTPSTGELFF	TRBD2	TRBV14	TRBJ2-2	-
TGCGCCAGCAGCCAAGATATGAGGAGAGGTGAGCAGTTCTTC	CASSQDMRRGEQFF	-	TRBV4-3	TRBJ2-1	-
TGTGCCAGCAGTTTCCGGGGCGCAGAATGGGGGACTGCGGCGGGCACCGGGGAGCTGTTTTTT	CASSFRGAEWGTAAGTGELFF	-	TRBV28	TRBJ2-2	-
TGTGCCATCCTCCCCTCGGGACTAGCGGGAGGGCGTTACGAGCAGTACTTC	CAILPSGLAGGRYEQYF	TRBD2	TRBV27	TRBJ2-7	-
TGTGCCAGCAGCACCGCGACAGGGGTCGGCACTGAAGCTTTCTTT	CASSTATGVGTEAFF	TRBD1	TRBV7-6	TRBJ1-1	few
TGTGCCAGCAGTTTAGGGAGTGGCACTGAAGCTTTCTTT	CASSLGSGTEAFF	-	TRBV27	TRBJ1-1	-
TGTGCCACCAGCAGAGACGACAGCGTAGGAGGGGAGCTGTTTTTT	CATSRDDSVGGELFF	-	TRBV15	TRBJ2-2	-
TGTGCCAGCAGACTGACAGGGGGGGACTACGAGCAGTACTTC	CASRLTGGDYEQYF	TRBD1	TRBV27	TRBJ2-7	-
TGTGCCAGCAGCTTAGGAATGGGGGAACCATACAATGAGCAGTTCTTC	CASSLGMGEPYNEQFF	-	TRBV7-2	TRBJ2-1	once
TGTGCCAGTAGTGTTGGGGACTTAACCTACAATGAGCAGTTCTTC	CASSVGDLTYNEQFF	-	TRBV19	TRBJ2-1	-
TGTGCCAGCGTTCCGAGCTCCTACAATGAGCAGTTCTTC	CASVPSSYNEQFF	-	TRBV11-2	TRBJ2-1	-
TGTGCCAGCAGCCCCCGAGGAGATACGCAGTATTTT	CASSPRGDTQYF	-	TRBV7-9	TRBJ2-3	-
TGTGCCAGTAGTATCGGACAGGGAGTCAGTTCCTACGAGCAGTACTTC	CASSIGQGVSSYEQYF	TRBD1	TRBV19	TRBJ2-7	-
TGTGCCAGCAGTTTTGGGTCGGGCAGCAATCAGCCCCAGCATTTT	CASSFGSGSNQPQHF	-	TRBV27	TRBJ1-5	-
TGCAGCGTTGTCGGGATCGAAGCTTTCTTT	CSVVGIEAFF	-	TRBV29-1	TRBJ1-1	-